These 25 T cell receptor beta chains were all obtained from the same sample, sequenced in a study of response to subunit inactivated influenza vaccine. Each CDR3 protein gets one entry after TCRdb re-called the RT-PCR reads with MiXCR. The table includes roughly 500,000 distinct CDR3 sequences, roughly 25% detected once. Sequenced material: CD4+ T cells sorted from PBMCs, taken around 5 days after vaccination. The receptors were gathered from a man aged 50 to 60 who received an inactivated influenza vaccine.

This clonotype was detected a few times. The chain recombines TRBV6-2 or TRBV6-3 with TRBJ1-3; possible D gene TRBD1, 6 bases. Per germline, CDR1 MNHEY and CDR2 SVGEGT. The CDR3 is made up of 15 amino acids. Trimming took off 6 bases at V and 3 bases at J, with 15 bases between the two ends. CDR3 in amino acids: CASRATGGGGNTIYF. For the CDR3, the DNA is TGTGCCAGCAGAGCGACAGGCGGCGGTGGAAACACCATATATTTT.

This clonotype has only a few counts. The chain combines TRBV4-2 with TRBJ1-5, with no clear D. V was clipped by 0 bases and J by 2 bases, with 14 bases between them. This CDR3 has 17 amino acids. Per the germline V gene, CDR1 is LGHNA and CDR2 is YNFKEQ. CDR3 DNA sequence: TGTGCCAGCAGCCAAGAAGTCCTCTTCAAGGGCAATCAGCCCCAGCATTTT. It specifies CASSQEVLFKGNQPQHF.

The V call is TRBV29-1, the J call TRBJ2-1; 8 bases match TRBD1. Trimming at V came to 3 bases and at J to 2 bases, leaving 3 bases not matched to a gene. Germline lookup yields CDR1 SQVTM and CDR2 ANQGSEA. CDR3 size: 14 residues. The DNA of the CDR3 is TGCAGCGTTGATTCGGACAGGGCCTACAATGAGCAGTTCTTC. Protein sequence: CSVDSDRAYNEQFF.

The rearrangement joins TRBV24-1 to TRBJ2-7, with 10 bases lining up with TRBD2. The V gene's germline CDR1 is KGHDR and CDR2 SFDVKD. The CDR3 totals 13 residues. V dropped 9 bases and J dropped 3; count of bases not matched to a gene: 4. CDR3 residues: CATSGTSDYEQYF. CDR3 nucleotides: TGTGCCACCTCCGGGACTAGCGACTACGAGCAGTACTTC.

This clonotype appeared once. This chain joins TRBV29-1 and TRBJ1-2; TRBD1 agrees at 7 bases. The CDR3 totals 13 residues. Germline CDR1 is SQVTM and CDR2 is ANQGSEA. Germline trimming cut 2 bases from V and 4 bases from J; bases unmatched to any gene: 4. The CDR3 here is CSVETGQSYGYTF. Written as DNA, the CDR3 is TGCAGCGTTGAAACGGGACAGTCCTATGGCTACACCTTC.

The table lists this clonotype with a few counts. CDR3 sequence (DNA): TGTGCCAGCAGGACATATACGACTGGCTACACCTTC. It codes for CASRTYTTGYTF. This rearrangement joins TRBV6-5 to TRBJ1-2; D unclear. This CDR3 contains 12 residues. The V gene's germline CDR1 is MNHEY and CDR2 SVGAGI. With 6 bases removed from V and 7 bases from J, the gap between germline ends came to 12 bases.

This clonotype appeared a few times. The chain links TRBV5-1 to TRBJ2-7; no clear D gene. The germline V and J ends were trimmed by 4 bases and 3 bases, with 5 bases remaining between them. Germline V gene data show CDR1 as SGHRS and CDR2 as YFSETQ. The CDR3 extends over 11 amino acids. The CDR3 DNA sequence: TGCGCCAGCAGCCATAACTACGAGCAGTACTTC. It codes for CASSHNYEQYF. Looking up the rest from reference TRBV5-1 and TRBJ2-7 gives the full variable domain: KAGVTQTPRYLIKTRGQQVTLSCSPISGHRSVSWYQQTPGQGLQFLFEYFSETQRNKGNFPGRFSGRQFSNSRSEMNVSTLELGDSALYLCASSHNYEQYFGPGTRLTVT.

The CDR3 loop is CASSQGVQGRNTEAFF. As DNA, the CDR3 is TGCGCCAGCAGCCAAGGTGTTCAGGGAAGGAACACTGAAGCTTTCTTT. This chain connects TRBV4-3 to TRBJ1-1, with D possibly being TRBD1 (5 bases). Per the germline V gene, CDR1 is LGHNA and CDR2 is YSLEER. Trimming removed 1 base from V and 1 base from J, with 13 bases in between. CDR3 length equals 16 residues.

This clonotype showed up just a few times. This sequence joins TRBV20-1 and TRBJ1-1; the D gene is possibly TRBD1 (6 bases). The CDR3 length is 14 residues. V was cut by 6 bases and J by 4 bases, with 18 bases left in between. In germline, CDR1 is DFQATT, CDR2 SNEGSKA (reference sequence). The CDR3 loop reads CSANRRGLFTEAFF. In nucleotides, the CDR3 is TGCAGTGCCAACCGCCGGGGGCTGTTCACTGAAGCTTTCTTT.

Many counts were recorded for this clonotype. The CDR3: CAISESTSSNTGELFF. The DNA for the CDR3 is TGTGCCATCAGTGAGTCAACTAGCTCGAACACCGGGGAGCTGTTTTTT. This chain connects TRBV10-3 to TRBJ2-2, with a weak D call TRBD2 (6 bases). The CDR3 extends over 16 amino acids. V was trimmed by 0 bases and J by 0 bases, leaving 8 bases between them. Germline V gene data show CDR1 as ENHRY and CDR2 as SYGVKD.

This clonotype was observed a few times. The chain employs TRBV5-1 and TRBJ2-1; TRBD2 is a possible D gene (5 bases). CDR3 length equals 17 residues. Germline V gene data show CDR1 as SGHRS and CDR2 as YFSETQ. V was cut by 5 bases and J by 0 bases, with 18 bases left in between. In DNA form, the CDR3 reads TGCGCCAGCAGGGGCGCCGAGGCGGGCTACTCCTACAATGAGCAGTTCTTC. Its protein is CASRGAEAGYSYNEQFF.

This clonotype was detected once. This could be a read error, since a much larger clone is one nucleotide away. This chain links TRBV5-1 with TRBJ2-1; 7 bases map to TRBD2. CDR1 and CDR2 from the germline V gene are SGHRS and YFSETQ. The CDR3 length is 15 residues. CDR3 in amino acids: CASSEAGKENNGQFF. The CDR3 bases are TGCGCCAGCAGCGAAGCGGGAAAAGAGAACAATGGGCAGTTCTTC.

V usage is TRBV5-1 and J usage is TRBJ2-1; perhaps TRBD2 as D (5 bases). Germline CDR1 SGHRS, CDR2 YFSETQ. The CDR3 consists of 14 residues. Trimming removed 4 bases from V and 4 bases from J, with 12 bases in between. The CDR3 DNA is TGCGCCAGCAGCCCGGATAGCGTATACAATGAGCAGTTCTTC. Its protein is CASSPDSVYNEQFF.

This sequence joins TRBV12-3 or TRBV12-4 and TRBJ2-7; 7 positions match TRBD1. Trimming cost V 8 bases and J 2 bases; bases outside gene matches: 6. The CDR3 sequence is 13 residues long. The CDR3 protein is CASGGQETYEQYF. CDR3 DNA: TGTGCCAGCGGTGGACAGGAGACCTACGAGCAGTACTTC.

This clonotype has just a few counts. The gene calls are TRBV7-2 and TRBJ2-7; possible D gene TRBD2, 6 bases. Germline lookup yields CDR1 SGHTA and CDR2 FQGNSA. Between the trimmed V and J ends, which lost 5 bases and 1 base, there was a span of 15 bases. This CDR3 is built from 15 residues. CDR3 DNA sequence: TGTGCCAGCAGCCCTACGAGGGACTCTTCCTACGAGCAGTACTTC. This gives the protein CASSPTRDSSYEQYF. Complete variable domain (other parts from reference TRBV7-2 and TRBJ2-7): GAGVSQSPSNKVTEKGKDVELRCDPISGHTALYWYRQSLGQGLEFLIYFQGNSAPDKSGLPSDRFSAERTGGSVSTLTIQRTQQEDSAVYLCASSPTRDSSYEQYFGPGTRLTVT.

Only a few counts were recorded for this clonotype. The CDR3 bases are TGCGCCAGCAGGGACGGACTAGCGGGAGGAACAGATACGCAGTATTTT. Protein: CASRDGLAGGTDTQYF. The chain joins TRBV5-1 to TRBJ2-3; 14 nucleotides align to TRBD2. This CDR3 has 16 residues. J lost 3 bases, V lost 5 bases, and 5 bases had no gene match. Germline V gives CDR1 SGHRS, CDR2 YFSETQ.

This clonotype was counted a few times. The chain combines TRBV5-1 with TRBJ2-2; either TRBD1 or TRBD2 may fit D (5 bases each). This CDR3 contains 15 residues. Trimming shortened V by 1 base and J by 3 bases, and 10 bases separated the two germline ends. From germline, CDR1 is SGHRS and CDR2 YFSETQ. CDR3 loop: CASSLTRGDTGELFF. CDR3 bases: TGCGCCAGCAGCTTGACTAGAGGGGACACCGGGGAGCTGTTTTTT.

This clonotype occurred a few times. The chain is built from TRBV3-1 and TRBJ1-1; no clear D gene. Germline V gene data show CDR1 as LGHDT and CDR2 as YNNKEL (reference sequence). This CDR3 is 14 amino acids long. The V and J ends lost 5 bases and 3 bases respectively, with 13 bases between them. The CDR3: CASSSKHRDTEAFF. The CDR3 coding sequence is TGTGCCAGCAGCTCAAAGCACAGAGACACTGAAGCTTTCTTT.

This clonotype was recorded a few times. The chain combines TRBV28 with TRBJ1-2, with D perhaps matching TRBD1 (5 bases). CDR1 and CDR2 from the germline V gene are MDHEN and SYDVKM. V lost 2 bases and J lost 5, with 12 bases in between. This CDR3 has 14 amino acids. The CDR3 region has the DNA TGTGCCAGCAGTTTACCCGACAGCCGGTATGGCTACACCTTC. Translation: CASSLPDSRYGYTF.

The chain recombines TRBV11-2 with TRBJ2-1, with 10 positions matching TRBD2. The germline CDR1 and CDR2 sequences are SGHAT and FQNNGV. The V gene end was trimmed by 3 bases and the J gene end by 8 bases; junction bases not matched to a gene: 7. The CDR3 spans 15 residues. The CDR3 is CASSFFQRGGDEQFF. The CDR3 nucleotides read TGTGCCAGCAGCTTCTTTCAGCGGGGGGGCGATGAGCAGTTCTTC.

This clonotype appeared a few times. The chain recombines TRBV7-6 with TRBJ2-3; 8 bases map to TRBD2. The J segment lost 4 bases and the V segment lost 5 bases, leaving 11 bases of the junction unmatched. The CDR3 has 16 residues. Germline loops: CDR1 SGHVS, CDR2 FNYEAQ. In DNA form, the CDR3 reads TGTGCCAGCAGCCGTGGTACAGCGGGAGTCGCAGATACGCAGTATTTT. Translated, it gives CASSRGTAGVADTQYF.

This clonotype has more than one count but fewer than ten. This chain uses TRBV6-5 with TRBJ2-1; 10 bases match TRBD1. Germline lookup yields CDR1 MNHEY and CDR2 SVGAGI. V lost 0 bases and J lost 14; bases outside the gene matches: 7. The length of the CDR3 is 14 residues. CDR3 sequence reads: CASSYSLADRGKFF. As DNA, the CDR3 is TGTGCCAGCAGTTACTCTTTGGCGGACAGGGGGAAGTTCTTC.

The chain links TRBV5-8 to TRBJ2-5, with a tentative D call TRBD2 (5 bases). Trimming left V 6 bases short and J 4 bases short, with 13 bases between. This CDR3 is 13 amino acids long. CDR1 is SGHTS and CDR2 is YDEGEE in the germline V gene. The CDR3 nucleotides read TGTGCCAGCAATGGCGTCCGGGGAGAGACCCAGTACTTC. Amino acids: CASNGVRGETQYF. Drawing the rest from reference TRBV5-8 and TRBJ2-5, the complete variable domain is EAGVTQSPTHLIKTRGQQATLRCSPISGHTSVYWYQQALGLGLQFLLWYDEGEERNRGNFPPRFSGRQFPNYSSELNVNALELEDSALYLCASNGVRGETQYFGPGTRLLVL.

The sample holds a few counts of this clonotype. The rearrangement links TRBV6-2 or TRBV6-3 to TRBJ2-5, with 9 nucleotides matching TRBD2. This CDR3 contains 16 residues. Germline CDR1 reads MNHEY; CDR2 reads SVGEGT. V dropped 0 bases and J dropped 5; count of bases not matched to a gene: 7. This CDR3 reads CASSYSQREVMETQYF. The CDR3 coding sequence is TGTGCCAGCAGTTACTCGCAGCGGGAGGTAATGGAGACCCAGTACTTC.

To note about this clonotype: One end of the junction is discordant with germline, which a read error may explain. This rearrangement joins TRBV7-9 to TRBJ2-7, with D unresolved. Per the germline V gene, CDR1 is SEHNR and CDR2 is FQNEAQ (reference sequence). The CDR3 contains 8 residues. The CDR3 DNA sequence: TGTGCCAGCAGCCCCGCAAACTTC. Its translation is CASSPANF.